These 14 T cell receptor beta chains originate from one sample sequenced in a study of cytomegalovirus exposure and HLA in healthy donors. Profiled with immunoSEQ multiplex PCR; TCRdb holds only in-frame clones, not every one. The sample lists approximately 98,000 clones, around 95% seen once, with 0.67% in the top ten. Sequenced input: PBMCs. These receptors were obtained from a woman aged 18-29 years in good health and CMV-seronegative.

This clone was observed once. The CDR3 loop is CASSPSGGGNTEAFF. Here the CDR3 DNA reads TGTGCCAGTAGTCCCAGCGGGGGCGGGAACACTGAAGCTTTCTTT. J is TRBJ1-1 and V is TRBV19; tentatively, D is TRBD1 (6 bases). Germline CDR1 is LNHDA and CDR2 is SQIVND (reference sequence). The CDR3 loop spans 15 amino acids. Trimming removed 5 bases from V and 1 base from J, with 14 bases in between.

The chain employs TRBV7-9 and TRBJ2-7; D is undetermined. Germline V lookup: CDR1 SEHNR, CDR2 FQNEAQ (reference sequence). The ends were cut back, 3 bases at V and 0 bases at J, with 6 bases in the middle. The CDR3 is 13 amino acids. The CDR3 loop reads CASSFADSYEQYF. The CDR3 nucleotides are TGTGCCAGCAGCTTCGCAGACTCCTACGAGCAGTACTTC.

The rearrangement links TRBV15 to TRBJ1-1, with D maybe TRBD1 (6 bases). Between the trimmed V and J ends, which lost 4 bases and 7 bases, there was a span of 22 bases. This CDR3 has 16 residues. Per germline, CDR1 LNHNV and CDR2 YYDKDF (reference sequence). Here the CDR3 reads CATSTPPGRDKVEAFF. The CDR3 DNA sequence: TGTGCCACCAGCACCCCCCCGGGCAGGGACAAAGTTGAAGCTTTCTTT.

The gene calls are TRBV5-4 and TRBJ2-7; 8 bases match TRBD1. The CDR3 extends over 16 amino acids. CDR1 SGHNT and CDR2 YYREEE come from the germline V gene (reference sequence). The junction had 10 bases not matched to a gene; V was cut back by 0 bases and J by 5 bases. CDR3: CASSLAAETGVHEQYF. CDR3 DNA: TGTGCCAGCAGCTTGGCCGCGGAGACAGGGGTCCACGAGCAGTACTTC.

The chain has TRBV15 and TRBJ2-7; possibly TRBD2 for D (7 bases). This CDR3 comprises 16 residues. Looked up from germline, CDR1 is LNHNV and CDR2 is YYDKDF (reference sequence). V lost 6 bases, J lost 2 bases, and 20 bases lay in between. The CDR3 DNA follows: TGTGCCACCAGAGAGCTTAGGGGGGGAGGCCCCTACGAGCAGTACTTC. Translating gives CATRELRGGGPYEQYF. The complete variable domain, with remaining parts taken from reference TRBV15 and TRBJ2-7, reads DAMVIQNPRYQVTQFGKPVTLSCSQTLNHNVMYWYQQKSSQAPKLLFHYYDKDFNNEADTPDNFQSRRPNTSFCFLDIRSPGLGDTAMYLCATRELRGGGPYEQYFGPGTRLTVT.

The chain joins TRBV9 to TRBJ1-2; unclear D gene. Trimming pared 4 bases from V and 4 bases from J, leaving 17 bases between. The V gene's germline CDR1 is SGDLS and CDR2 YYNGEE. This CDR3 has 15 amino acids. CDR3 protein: CASSPVLTATYGYTF. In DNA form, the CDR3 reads TGTGCCAGCAGCCCCGTGTTAACAGCTACCTATGGCTACACCTTC.

The CDR3 here is CATQWGGTEKLFF. DNA of the CDR3: TGTGCCACCCAATGGGGGGGGACTGAAAAACTGTTTTTT. The gene calls are TRBV6-1 and TRBJ1-4, with D perhaps matching TRBD1 (5 bases). The ends were cut back, 10 bases at V and 7 bases at J, with 16 bases in the middle. The CDR3 sequence is 13 residues long. CDR1 and CDR2 from the germline V gene are MNHNS and SASEGT.

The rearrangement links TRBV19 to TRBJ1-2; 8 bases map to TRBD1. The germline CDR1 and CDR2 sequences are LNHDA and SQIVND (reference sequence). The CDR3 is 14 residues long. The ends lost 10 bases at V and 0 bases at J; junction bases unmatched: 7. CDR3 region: CATTGERANYGYTF. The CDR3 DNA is TGTGCCACGACAGGGGAAAGAGCTAACTATGGCTACACCTTC.

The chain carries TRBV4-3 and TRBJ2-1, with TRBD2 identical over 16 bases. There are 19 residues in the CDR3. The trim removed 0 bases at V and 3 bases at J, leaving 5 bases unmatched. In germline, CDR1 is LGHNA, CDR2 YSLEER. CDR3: CASSQDVGLAGGLYNEQFF. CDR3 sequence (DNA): TGCGCCAGCAGCCAAGATGTGGGACTAGCGGGGGGGCTCTACAATGAGCAGTTCTTC.

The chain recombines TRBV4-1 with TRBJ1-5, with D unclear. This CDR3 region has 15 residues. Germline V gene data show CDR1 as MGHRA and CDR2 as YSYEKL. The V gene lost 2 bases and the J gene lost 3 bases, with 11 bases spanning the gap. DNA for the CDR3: TGCGCCAGCAGCCAATTTGGCCATCACAATCAGCCCCAGCATTTT. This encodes CASSQFGHHNQPQHF.

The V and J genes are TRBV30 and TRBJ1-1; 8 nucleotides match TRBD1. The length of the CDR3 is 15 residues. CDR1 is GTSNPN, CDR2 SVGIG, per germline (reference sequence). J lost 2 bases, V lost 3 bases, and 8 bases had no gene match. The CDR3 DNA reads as TGTGCCTGGAGGGGCTCCGGGACAGGAAACACTGAAGCTTTCTTT. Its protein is CAWRGSGTGNTEAFF.

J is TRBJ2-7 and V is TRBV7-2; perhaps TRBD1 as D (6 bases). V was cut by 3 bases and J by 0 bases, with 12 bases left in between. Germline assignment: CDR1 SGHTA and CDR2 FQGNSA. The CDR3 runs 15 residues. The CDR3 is CASSFDRRSSYEQYF. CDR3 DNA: TGTGCCAGCAGCTTCGACAGGAGGAGCTCCTACGAGCAGTACTTC. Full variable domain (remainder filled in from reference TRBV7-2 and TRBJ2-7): GAGVSQSPSNKVTEKGKDVELRCDPISGHTALYWYRQSLGQGLEFLIYFQGNSAPDKSGLPSDRFSAERTGGSVSTLTIQRTQQEDSAVYLCASSFDRRSSYEQYFGPGTRLTVT.

The CDR3, as DNA: TGTGCCAGCAGCTTAGGGGCCAGCTCTGGAAACACCATATATTTT. Protein product: CASSLGASSGNTIYF. The V call is TRBV11-2, the J call TRBJ1-3, with no clear D. V lost 1 base and J lost 0, with 7 bases in between. The CDR3 consists of 15 residues. Germline CDR1 is SGHAT and CDR2 is FQNNGV.

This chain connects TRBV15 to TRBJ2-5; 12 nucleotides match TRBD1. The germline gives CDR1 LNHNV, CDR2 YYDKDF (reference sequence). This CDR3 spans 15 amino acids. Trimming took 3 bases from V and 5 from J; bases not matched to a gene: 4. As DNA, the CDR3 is TGTGCCACCAGCAGGGGGACAGGGGGCACGGAGACCCAGTACTTC. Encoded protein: CATSRGTGGTETQYF.